In this sample, the clone carrying this T cell receptor beta chain turned up once. V gave up 4 bases and J gave up 7 bases, with 21 bases separating them. CDR3 length: 16 residues. Germline CDR1 and CDR2: SGHNT and YYREEE (reference sequence). PCR amplification relied on 60 Vbeta primers (plus 13 Jbeta primers). The data were produced by immunoSEQ multiplex PCR, yet TCRdb's version contains in-frame clones alone and is incomplete. The repertoire holds 170,000 or so clones, with around four fifths as singletons. The data derive from a study of cytomegalovirus exposure and HLA in healthy donors. The source material was PBMCs. The TCR comes from a woman in her 30s in good health and CMV-seropositive. V usage is TRBV5-4 and J usage is TRBJ2-1, with D possibly TRBD2 on 6 matching bases. CDR3 DNA sequence: TGTGCCAGCAGCCCAAAGGCGGGGCCCCTTGCGAATGAGCAGTTCTTC. Protein sequence: CASSPKAGPLANEQFF.